The following is a TCR beta chain sequence with its context. As yet, its antigen is unknown. UMIs bearing a 6-nucleotide sample barcode were added through template switching. The study subjected TCRalpha and TCRbeta cDNA to two nested PCRs of approximately 16 and 10 cycles. From the 5' RACE reads, TCRdb lists one entry per CDR3 protein and no DNA. The table lists over 100,000 distinct CDR3 sequences. This sample stems from a study of monozygotic twins with inflammatory bowel disease. Germline CDR1 is KGHSH and CDR2 is LQKENI. The CDR3 sequence is 15 residues long. Study results and caveats: Telling different T cell subtypes apart from each other was not possible. Healthy co-twins, by inverse Simpson, had higher TCRbeta diversity than their siblings with IBD.

The sequencing input was blood. The receptor comes from a human donor with ulcerative colitis or Crohn's disease, or a healthy co-twin of an affected twin (not recorded which). This rearrangement joins TRBV18 to TRBJ2-6; no DNA is available, so the TRBD1 call from TCRdb remains unchecked. The chain's CDR3 is CASSSGTPGANVLTF.